This T cell receptor beta chain was sequenced in a study of Ad26.COV2.S vaccination and SARS-CoV-2 variants. Stated treatment: roughly 18 received Ad26.COV2.S at low or high dose, single or two shots; about 5 received placebo; per-sample allocation not given. Sampling was done on day 63 after the first vaccine or placebo injection. Immunization relied on an Ad26 vector, which expressed Wuhan-strain SARS-CoV-2 spike. Libraries were prepared by immunoSEQ multiplex PCR; TCRdb keeps only in-frame clonotypes and omits some of them. The data show 300,000 to 350,000 clones, with 85% seen just once and roughly 2% held by the top ten. The input for sequencing was peripheral blood, taken in a trial of Ad26.COV2.S vaccine versus placebo. The sequence was obtained from a person aged 18 to 65 who received the Ad26.COV2.S COVID-19 vaccine or a placebo.

The CDR3 sequence is CASSLGAGTTQDTQYF. The CDR3, as DNA: TGTGCCAGCAGCTTGGGGGCGGGGACTACCCAGGATACGCAGTATTTT. This sequence joins TRBV5-6 and TRBJ2-3; 7 nucleotides align to TRBD2. The junction had 10 bases not matched to a gene; V was cut back by 0 bases and J by 6 bases. The CDR3 contains 16 residues. Germline loops: CDR1 SGHDT, CDR2 YYEEEE.